This T cell receptor beta chain comes out of a study of T cell responses to AZD1222 COVID-19 vaccine. Regarding the study as a whole: Repertoire sampling was restricted to post-peak T cell response timepoints. Baseline seropositives among AZD1222 recipients totaled only five or six. As reported, nearly half of all spike-specific TCRs target variant regions that are unmutated.

Generated by immunoSEQ multiplex PCR, the TCRdb table keeps only in-frame clones and is missing some. This sample has approximately 130,000 clones; around 90% occur once, and the top ten carry 4.5% to 6.5%. V was pared by 6 bases and J by 5 bases, with 13 bases between. The CDR3 consists of 14 residues. CDR1 SGHVS and CDR2 FNYEAQ come from the germline V gene. Pooled samples include second doses given at about 4 or 12 weeks. This clone showed up just once. The target antigen is unknown. The gene calls are TRBV7-6 and TRBJ2-2; a weak D match, TRBD1 (6 bases). This TCR was sampled from an adult who received the AZD1222 COVID-19 vaccine. The specimen comprised peripheral blood, sampled 28 days after the second AZD1222 dose. This chain's CDR3 is CASRFDRTTGELFF. For the CDR3, the DNA is TGTGCCAGCAGGTTCGACAGGACGACCGGGGAGCTGTTTTTT.